The clone carrying this T cell receptor beta chain was observed at least ten times. Its antigen is not identified. The data originate from a study of human T cells and chemical hapten exposure. The wider study: Donors were sensitized with 2% DPC on the upper inner arm. Read at 6 days, the patch tests placed 0.01% DPC on the upper back.

Study-wide points: Expanded TCR sets contained significantly more large CDR3 similarity clusters than controls.

MiXCR, applied by TCRdb to the RACE reads, yields one record per CDR3 protein. The repertoire holds approximately 400,000 distinct CDR3 sequences, with around 5% as singletons. As for time point: patch test 1, 2 weeks after DPC sensitization. As to treatment: therapeutic diphenylcyclopropenone sensitization with weekly scalp DPC. Blood collection happened ahead of applying each patch test. The germline V gene encodes CDR1 MGHDK and CDR2 SYGVNS. The V end was cut by 4 bases, the J end by 2 bases, with 9 bases between. This CDR3 spans 13 amino acids. This chain links TRBV25-1 with TRBJ2-7; tentative D call: TRBD2 (6 bases). The sequence came from a woman aged 45-65 years with alopecia areata. Some clones in this sample may be carry-over from other donors' samples. Sequencing was performed on whole blood, taken in connection with sensitization to the hapten diphenylcyclopropenone (DPC). Written as DNA, the CDR3 is TGTGCCAGCAGTGTGGCGGGAACCTACGAGCAGTACTTC. This encodes CASSVAGTYEQYF.